Presented here are 31 T cell receptor beta chains from one specimen sequenced in a study of blood T cell repertoires in COVID-19. The protocol was immunoSEQ multiplex PCR, while the TCRdb copy is restricted to in-frame clones and leaves out a portion. Of some 430,000 clones in the sample, about 90% are singletons; the top ten hold about 0.6%. The source material was PBMCs or T cells enriched from blood (not recorded which). All receptors come from a man younger than 35 who had recovered from COVID-19.

The gene calls are TRBV7-2 and TRBJ1-4; D is unresolved. V lost 5 bases, J lost 8 bases, and 21 bases lay in between. Germline V gene lookup returns CDR1 SGHTA and CDR2 FQGNSA. The CDR3 extends over 16 amino acids. The CDR3 is CASSLPIEGGDEKLFF. The DNA for the CDR3 is TGTGCCAGCAGCCTACCAATAGAGGGTGGTGACGAAAAACTGTTTTTT.

The chain employs TRBV4-1 and TRBJ1-2, with 9 bases fitting TRBD1. Germline trimming cut 1 base from V and 4 bases from J; bases unmatched to any gene: 1. This CDR3 region has 14 residues. Germline CDR1 reads MGHRA; CDR2 reads YSYEKL. The CDR3 here is CASSQVQGAYGYTF. The CDR3 DNA reads as TGCGCCAGCAGCCAAGTACAGGGGGCCTATGGCTACACCTTC.

This chain connects TRBV11-2 to TRBJ1-4, with 8 bases aligning to TRBD1. CDR1 is SGHAT, CDR2 FQNNGV, per germline. V shed 5 bases and J 4 bases; nucleotides not matched to a gene: 3. The CDR3 has 14 residues. The CDR3, as DNA: TGTGCCAGCAGCCGGGACAGGATTAATGAAAAACTGTTTTTT. This gives the protein CASSRDRINEKLFF.

The chain carries TRBV6-5 and TRBJ1-2, with 7 bases that match TRBD1. The CDR3 contains 16 residues. Germline V gene data show CDR1 as MNHEY and CDR2 as SVGAGI. V was pared by 4 bases and J by 5 bases, with 13 bases of the junction left unmatched. The CDR3 bases are TGTGCCAGCAGTTCAAAACAGGGGTGGATAATTTATGGCTACACCTTC. Translated: CASSSKQGWIIYGYTF.

The chain carries TRBV3-1 (or the pseudogene TRBV3-2) and TRBJ1-2; no definite D call. The V end lost 4 bases, the J end lost 4 bases, and 7 bases lay between the germline ends. The CDR3 extends over 12 amino acids. Germline V gene lookup returns CDR1 LGHDT and CDR2 YNNKEL (reference sequence). CDR3 amino acids: CASSRAPYGYTF. In DNA form, the CDR3 reads TGTGCCAGCAGCCGGGCCCCCTATGGCTACACCTTC.

The genes are TRBV11-3 and TRBJ2-5; TRBD2 matches 12 bases. CDR1 is SGHNT, CDR2 YENEEA, per germline. This CDR3 is 15 amino acids long. Germline trimming cut 4 bases from V and 0 bases from J; bases unmatched to any gene: 0. Here the CDR3 DNA reads TGTGCCAGCAGCTCTAGCGGGGGGGACCAAGAGACCCAGTACTTC. Amino acids: CASSSSGGDQETQYF.

This clone was counted once. The genes are TRBV30 and TRBJ1-6; D uncertain. The CDR3 covers 18 residues. Trimming removed 2 bases at V and 5 bases at J, with 22 bases between. Per the germline V gene, CDR1 is GTSNPN and CDR2 is SVGIG (reference sequence). CDR3 DNA sequence: TGTGCCTGGAGTCTTGGTAGATTCGGGGTTGGGGATAATTCACCCCTCCACTTT. Protein product: CAWSLGRFGVGDNSPLHF. Full variable domain (remainder filled in from reference TRBV30 and TRBJ1-6): SQTIHQWPATLVQPVGSPLSLECTVEGTSNPNLYWYRQAAGRGLQLLFYSVGIGQISSEVPQNLSASRPQDRQFILSSKKLLLSDSGFYLCAWSLGRFGVGDNSPLHFGNGTRLTVT.

The V call is TRBV5-4, the J call TRBJ2-6; a possible D gene is TRBD1 (6 bases). Germline lookup yields CDR1 SGHNT and CDR2 YYREEE (reference sequence). V was cut by 4 bases and J by 4 bases, with 12 bases left in between. This CDR3 has 15 residues. CDR3 protein: CASSGRGSGANVLTF. The CDR3 DNA reads TGTGCCAGCAGCGGCAGGGGTTCGGGGGCCAACGTCCTGACTTTC.

J is TRBJ1-2 and V is TRBV5-1; tentatively, D is TRBD1 (5 bases). V lost 0 bases, J lost 4 bases, and 10 bases lay in between. Germline-derived CDR1 and CDR2 are SGHRS and YFSETQ. The CDR3 spans 14 residues. CDR3 residues: CASSLAVGGYGYTF. The CDR3 nucleotides read TGCGCCAGCAGCTTGGCCGTCGGGGGCTATGGCTACACCTTC.

This rearrangement joins TRBV19 to TRBJ1-5; perhaps TRBD1 as D (5 bases). V was cut by 3 bases and J by 2 bases, with 14 bases left in between. This CDR3 is built from 16 residues. The germline CDR1 and CDR2 sequences are LNHDA and SQIVND (reference sequence). DNA of the CDR3: TGTGCCAGTAGTATTGTCAGGGCGTGGGGCAATCAGCCCCAGCATTTT. Its translation is CASSIVRAWGNQPQHF.

The genes are TRBV27 and TRBJ1-2, with 9 bases aligning to TRBD1. V lost 5 bases, J lost 5 bases, and 6 bases stayed unmatched. Germline V gives CDR1 MNHEY, CDR2 SMNVEV (reference sequence). The CDR3 extends over 14 amino acids. CDR3 coding DNA: TGTGCCAGCAGTCCAACAGGGGGCAGGTATGGCTACACCTTC. It specifies CASSPTGGRYGYTF.

The V and J genes are TRBV10-2 and TRBJ2-1; 9 nucleotides line up with TRBD2. The CDR3 consists of 15 residues. The V gene's germline CDR1 is WSHSY and CDR2 SAAADI. J was trimmed by 4 bases and V by 4 bases; bases with no gene match: 5. CDR3 region: CASSVARGGYNEQFF. The CDR3 DNA reads as TGCGCCAGCAGTGTTGCGCGGGGGGGTTACAATGAGCAGTTCTTC.

V gene TRBV5-4 combines with J gene TRBJ2-2; 8 bases are shared with TRBD2. CDR1 and CDR2 from the germline V gene are SGHNT and YYREEE (reference sequence). This CDR3 comprises 16 residues. V was pared by 4 bases and J by 0 bases, with 5 bases of the junction left unmatched. CDR3 protein: CASSPAGGPNTGELFF. In nucleotides, the CDR3 is TGTGCCAGCAGCCCCGCGGGGGGCCCGAACACCGGGGAGCTGTTTTTT. The whole variable domain, remainder taken from reference TRBV5-4 and TRBJ2-2, is ETGVTQSPTHLIKTRGQQVTLRCSSQSGHNTVSWYQQALGQGPQFIFQYYREEENGRGNFPPRFSGLQFPNYSSELNVNALELDDSALYLCASSPAGGPNTGELFFGEGSRLTVL.

The chain recombines TRBV10-3 with TRBJ2-1; TRBD2 is a possible D gene (6 bases). This CDR3 has 12 amino acids. Germline loops: CDR1 ENHRY, CDR2 SYGVKD. Trimming removed 10 bases at V and 3 bases at J, with 10 bases between. CDR3 amino acids: CATTTSYNEQFF. The CDR3 DNA reads as TGTGCCACAACGACTAGCTACAATGAGCAGTTCTTC.

This rearrangement joins TRBV28 to TRBJ2-7, with 8 bases identical to TRBD2. V lost 1 base to trimming and J lost 4 bases; unmatched junction nucleotides: 6. CDR1 and CDR2 (germline): MDHEN, SYDVKM. The CDR3 is made up of 15 amino acids. Here the CDR3 reads CASSLYGRASYEQYF. DNA of the CDR3: TGTGCCAGCAGTTTATACGGGAGGGCCAGTTACGAGCAGTACTTC.

The chain is built from TRBV28 and TRBJ1-3; 7 nucleotides line up with TRBD1. With 3 bases clipped from V and 11 bases from J, the junction kept 4 bases outside the gene matches. The CDR3 is 12 amino acids. Germline CDR1 reads MDHEN; CDR2 reads SYDVKM. The CDR3 bases are TGTGCCAGCAGTTTCCGACAGGGTTCCATATATTTT. Amino acid sequence: CASSFRQGSIYF.

The rearrangement links TRBV27 to TRBJ1-5, with D perhaps TRBD1 (5 bases). CDR1 is MNHEY, CDR2 SMNVEV, per germline (reference sequence). The CDR3 runs 14 residues. Trimming removed 3 bases from V and 4 bases from J, with 10 bases in between. The chain's CDR3 is CASSLAGRNQPQHF. In DNA, the CDR3 is TGTGCCAGCAGTTTGGCAGGGCGTAATCAGCCCCAGCATTTT.

This clone was seen a few times. J is TRBJ1-1 and V is TRBV1; TRBD1, the table's D call, lacks a check against the DNA. TRBV1 has pseudogene status. This CDR3 spans 18 amino acids. The chain's CDR3 is CTSEAPGQGFLGNTEAFF. CDR3 DNA: TGCACCAGCGAAGCGCCGGGACAGGGCTTTCTGGGGAACACTGAAGCTTTCTTT.

This chain connects TRBV9 to TRBJ1-3; no firm D call. The CDR3 spans 15 residues. CDR1 is SGDLS, CDR2 YYNGEE, per germline. Deletions cut 2 bases from V and 0 bases from J, with 9 bases between. CDR3 nucleotides: TGTGCCAGCAGCGTCGGCGGTGACTCTGGAAACACCATATATTTT. Protein sequence: CASSVGGDSGNTIYF.

The V gene is TRBV18, the J gene TRBJ2-2, with TRBD2 identical over 8 bases. The CDR3 totals 15 residues. Germline-derived CDR1 and CDR2 are KGHSH and LQKENI. J gave up 1 base and V 3 bases, and 1 base lay outside the gene matches. CDR3 DNA: TGTGCCAGCTCACCGCTAGCGGGGAACACCGGGGAGCTGTTTTTT. It encodes CASSPLAGNTGELFF.

The chain links TRBV7-9 to TRBJ2-7; 11 nucleotides match TRBD2. Germline lookup yields CDR1 SEHNR and CDR2 FQNEAQ (reference sequence). J lost 6 bases, V lost 5 bases, and 6 bases had no gene match. The CDR3 length is 14 residues. The CDR3 DNA sequence: TGTGCCAGCAGCGTACCCGGGACTAGCGGCGAGCAGTACTTC. The encoded protein is CASSVPGTSGEQYF.

The gene calls are TRBV3-1 (or the pseudogene TRBV3-2) and TRBJ1-1; D ambiguous. CDR1 and CDR2 from the germline V gene are LGHDT and YNNKEL (reference sequence). Trimming cost V 2 bases and J 11 bases, with 12 bases left between them. The CDR3 runs to 12 residues. The CDR3 reads CASSQSPPLAFF. The CDR3 DNA reads TGTGCCAGCAGCCAATCCCCCCCTCTCGCTTTCTTT.

The rearrangement joins TRBV28 to TRBJ1-2, with 7 bases identical to TRBD1. The CDR3 contains 14 residues. Germline trimming cut 6 bases from V and 3 bases from J; bases unmatched to any gene: 7. CDR1 is MDHEN and CDR2 is SYDVKM in the germline V gene. Written as DNA, the CDR3 is TGTGCCAGCAGATGGACCGGGACAGACTATGGCTACACCTTC. Its translation is CASRWTGTDYGYTF.

V usage is TRBV5-1 and J usage is TRBJ1-4; 7 nucleotides match TRBD1. The V segment lost 4 bases and the J segment 8 bases; nucleotides outside the gene matches: 5. Germline CDR1 is SGHRS and CDR2 is YFSETQ. There are 13 residues in the CDR3. The CDR3 DNA follows: TGCGCCAGCAGCGGGGGACAGCCAGAAAAACTGTTTTTT. As protein: CASSGGQPEKLFF.

This chain connects TRBV18 to TRBJ1-6; 7 nucleotides align to TRBD1. This CDR3 has 15 amino acids. The J segment lost 11 bases and the V segment lost 6 bases, leaving 13 bases of the junction unmatched. Germline lookup yields CDR1 KGHSH and CDR2 LQKENI. CDR3 in amino acids: CASSIDRAAEAPLHF. The CDR3 DNA reads as TGTGCCAGCTCTATCGACAGGGCTGCGGAGGCACCCCTCCACTTT.

This chain uses TRBV28 with TRBJ2-3; a weak D match, TRBD2 (5 bases). CDR1 and CDR2 (germline): MDHEN, SYDVKM. The CDR3 totals 15 residues. The V gene lost 4 bases and the J gene lost 1 base, with 12 bases spanning the gap. CDR3 coding DNA: TGTGCCAGCAGTTCCCGGGGTACGCGCACAGATACGCAGTATTTT. Amino acids: CASSSRGTRTDTQYF.

The CDR3 coding sequence is TGTGCCAGCAGGGCGGGAGGCTCCTACAATGAGCAGTTCTTC. Translated: CASRAGGSYNEQFF. The chain joins TRBV2 to TRBJ2-1; 8 bases fit TRBD2. The V gene's germline CDR1 is SNHLY and CDR2 FYNNEI. The CDR3 loop spans 14 amino acids. V was clipped by 6 bases and J by 0 bases; unmatched bases: 1.

The V and J genes are TRBV28 and TRBJ1-4, with D tentatively TRBD1 (5 bases). Germline lookup yields CDR1 MDHEN and CDR2 SYDVKM. V gave up 10 bases and J gave up 5 bases, with 23 bases separating them. The CDR3 is 16 amino acids. The CDR3 loop reads CATKPLGGATNEKLFF. The CDR3 DNA is TGTGCCACCAAACCCCTGGGGGGTGCTACCAATGAAAAACTGTTTTTT.

This clone was seen only once. This chain joins TRBV7-6 and TRBJ1-2, with TRBD1 matching 12 bases. V shed 4 bases and J 0 bases; nucleotides not matched to a gene: 9. The CDR3 loop spans 18 amino acids. CDR1 and CDR2 (germline): SGHVS, FNYEAQ. CDR3 bases: TGTGCCAGCAGCTCACAAGCGGGACAGGGGGCCTCTAACTATGGCTACACCTTC. This encodes CASSSQAGQGASNYGYTF.

The table lists this clone with a count of one. The chain has TRBV5-1 and TRBJ1-1; 12 nucleotides match TRBD1. The germline gives CDR1 SGHRS, CDR2 YFSETQ. J was trimmed by 8 bases and V by 5 bases; bases with no gene match: 4. CDR3 length: 13 residues. The CDR3 region is CASRTGQGAEAFF. The CDR3 DNA sequence: TGCGCCAGCAGAACGGGACAGGGGGCGGAAGCTTTCTTT.

This clone was detected once. This sequence joins TRBV19 and TRBJ2-1; 10 nucleotides align to TRBD2. V lost 2 bases and J lost 7; bases outside the gene matches: 8. The CDR3 is 16 amino acids. From germline, CDR1 is LNHDA and CDR2 SQIVND (reference sequence). The CDR3, as DNA: TGTGCCAGTAGTATAACGGGACTAGCGCGGAGGAATGAGCAGTTCTTC. Translating it yields CASSITGLARRNEQFF.